Below are 30 T cell receptor beta chains sequenced from a single sample in a study of T cell responses to AZD1222 COVID-19 vaccine. TCRdb keeps only in-frame clones here, not all; method: immunoSEQ multiplex PCR. The sample includes roughly 40,000 clones, around 81% of them seen just once. The material was peripheral blood, obtained on day 0 of AZD1222 vaccination. The receptors originated from an adult in good health.

V is TRBV4-3 and J is TRBJ2-7; 7 bases align to TRBD1. CDR3 length: 12 residues. The germline CDR1 and CDR2 sequences are LGHNA and YSLEER. V lost 9 bases, J lost 2 bases, and 4 bases stayed unmatched. CDR3 DNA: TGCGCCAGGAGACAGGGCCCCTACGAGCAGTACTTC. Amino acids: CARRQGPYEQYF.

The J gene is TRBJ1-2, the V gene TRBV6-5; D remains ambiguous. Trimming removed 5 bases at V and 4 bases at J, with 11 bases between. This CDR3 has 13 amino acids. The germline V gene encodes CDR1 MNHEY and CDR2 SVGAGI. The CDR3 bases are TGTGCCAGCAGTCCCGAAGGGTCCTATGGCTACACCTTC. Residues: CASSPEGSYGYTF.

V is TRBV9 and J is TRBJ2-7, with D perhaps matching TRBD1 or TRBD2 (5 bases each). V lost 2 bases, J lost 0 bases, and 9 bases lay in between. In germline, CDR1 is SGDLS, CDR2 YYNGEE. The CDR3 covers 14 residues. CDR3 nucleotide sequence: TGTGCCAGCAGCGTCTGGGACGGCTCCTACGAGCAGTACTTC. Translated: CASSVWDGSYEQYF.

This chain joins TRBV3-1 (or the pseudogene TRBV3-2) and TRBJ1-3; D is uncertain. Trimming stripped 1 base from V and 4 bases from J, with 2 bases between. This CDR3 is 12 amino acids long. Germline V gives CDR1 LGHDT, CDR2 YNNKEL (reference sequence). The CDR3 nucleotides are TGTGCCAGCAGCCAAGGAGGAAACACCATATATTTT. It codes for CASSQGGNTIYF.

This chain links TRBV7-8 with TRBJ2-5; the D is unclear. The CDR3 has 12 residues. Germline assignment: CDR1 SGHVS and CDR2 FQNEAQ. Trimming took 3 bases from V and 5 from J, leaving 7 bases between them. CDR3 sequence reads: CASSFGGETQYF. The CDR3 DNA follows: TGTGCCAGCAGCTTTGGTGGGGAGACCCAGTACTTC.

The J gene is TRBJ2-5, the V gene TRBV4-3; D perhaps matches TRBD2 (6 bases). The germline V gene encodes CDR1 LGHNA and CDR2 YSLEER. The CDR3 loop spans 15 amino acids. Trimming left V 3 bases short and J 2 bases short, with 13 bases between. The CDR3 bases are TGCGCCAGCAGCCACCAAGTGGGGGGACAAGAGACCCAGTACTTC. It translates to CASSHQVGGQETQYF.

The chain recombines TRBV11-3 with TRBJ2-5, with 7 bases aligning to TRBD1. Losses at the gene ends were 5 bases for V and 3 bases for J; bases not matched to a gene: 6. The germline V gene encodes CDR1 SGHNT and CDR2 YENEEA. This CDR3 comprises 14 residues. The CDR3 loop is CASSRDSQKETQYF. CDR3 bases: TGTGCCAGCAGCCGGGACAGTCAAAAAGAGACCCAGTACTTC.

This clone showed up just a few times. V is TRBV7-6 and J is TRBJ1-6; the match to TRBD1 covers 10 bases. CDR3 size: 15 residues. Germline V gene sequence: CDR1 SGHVS, CDR2 FNYEAQ. V gave up 5 bases and J gave up 4 bases; unmatched junction bases: 2. Written as DNA, the CDR3 is TGTGCCAGCAGCCTGGGACAGGGGTATAATTCACCCCTCCACTTT. Translated, it gives CASSLGQGYNSPLHF.

The genes are TRBV5-6 and TRBJ2-4, with 7 bases fitting TRBD1. Germline assignment: CDR1 SGHDT and CDR2 YYEEEE. There are 19 residues in the CDR3. V shed 4 bases and J 0 bases; nucleotides not matched to a gene: 16. Here the CDR3 DNA reads TGTGCCAGCAGCGGAGGAAAGGGACAGACAGTACTAGCCAAAAACATTCAGTACTTC. Translated, it gives CASSGGKGQTVLAKNIQYF. The complete variable domain, with remaining parts taken from reference TRBV5-6 and TRBJ2-4, reads DAGVTQSPTHLIKTRGQQVTLRCSPKSGHDTVSWYQQALGQGPQFIFQYYEEEERQRGNFPDRFSGHQFPNYSSELNVNALLLGDSALYLCASSGGKGQTVLAKNIQYFGAGTRLSVL.

This chain connects TRBV7-8 to TRBJ2-3; 7 nucleotides agree with TRBD2. CDR1 is SGHVS and CDR2 is FQNEAQ in the germline V gene. The CDR3 is 15 amino acids. The trim removed 0 bases at V and 5 bases at J, leaving 5 bases unmatched. The CDR3 sequence: CASSLAWGGVDTQYF. The CDR3 DNA sequence: TGTGCCAGCAGCTTAGCGTGGGGGGGGGTAGATACGCAGTATTTT.

In its sample, this clone was seen a few times. The chain links TRBV30 to TRBJ2-3, with D tentatively TRBD1 or TRBD2 (6 bases each). Trimming shortened V by 5 bases and J by 0 bases, and 12 bases separated the two germline ends. The CDR3 contains 14 residues. Germline V CDR1 and CDR2: GTSNPN, SVGIG (reference sequence). The CDR3 loop reads CAWSWGASTDTQYF. CDR3 bases: TGTGCCTGGTCCTGGGGGGCCAGCACAGATACGCAGTATTTT.

The chain is built from TRBV6-5 and TRBJ2-7; a weak D match, TRBD1 (5 bases). Per germline, CDR1 MNHEY and CDR2 SVGAGI. Between the trimmed V and J ends, which lost 5 bases and 5 bases, there was a span of 19 bases. There are 15 residues in the CDR3. The CDR3 loop is CASSPDDSPYNEQYF. DNA for the CDR3: TGTGCCAGCAGTCCTGATGACAGTCCATACAACGAGCAGTACTTC.

The table lists this clone with a count of one. CDR3 region: CASSPVGGDTQYF. CDR3 in DNA: TGTGCCAGCAGTCCCGTCGGGGGAGATACGCAGTATTTT. The rearrangement links TRBV3-1 (or the pseudogene TRBV3-2) to TRBJ2-3, with a possible D match to TRBD2 (6 bases). Deletions cut 6 bases from V and 5 bases from J, with 12 bases between. This CDR3 has 13 amino acids. Germline V lookup: CDR1 LGHDT, CDR2 YNNKEL (reference sequence).

About this clone: A junction end diverges from the germline sequence, so it may reflect a read error. This chain links TRBV28 with TRBJ2-7; D is perhaps TRBD1 (5 bases). CDR1 and CDR2 (germline): MDHEN, SYDVKM. The CDR3 is 14 amino acids. The DNA for the CDR3 is TGTGCCAGCAGTCAACCAGGGCCAACCGCTGAGCCGTACTTC. Residues: CASSQPGPTAEPYF.

This clone was seen a handful of times. The rearrangement links TRBV5-1 to TRBJ1-5; D unresolved. There are 14 residues in the CDR3. V lost 2 bases to trimming and J lost 4 bases, with 10 bases between them. Germline-derived CDR1 and CDR2 are SGHRS and YFSETQ. The CDR3 sequence: CASSLSSPNQPQHF. The CDR3 DNA reads as TGCGCCAGCAGCTTATCCAGTCCTAATCAGCCCCAGCATTTT.

This clone was seen only once. The chain is built from TRBV11-2 and TRBJ2-5; 10 bases fit TRBD1. The V gene's germline CDR1 is SGHAT and CDR2 FQNNGV. This CDR3 region has 15 residues. The V and J ends lost 5 bases and 5 bases, in that order; junction bases with no gene match: 8. CDR3 residues: CASSLTGGAMETQYF. In DNA form, the CDR3 reads TGTGCCAGCAGCCTGACAGGGGGCGCGATGGAGACCCAGTACTTC.

CDR3 protein: CASSWLAGSAQHF. The CDR3 nucleotides read TGTGCCAGTAGTTGGCTCGCCGGATCAGCCCAGCATTTT. This chain links TRBV19 with TRBJ1-5, with D uncertain. The CDR3 totals 13 residues. V was cut by 5 bases and J by 11 bases, with 16 bases left in between. The V gene's germline CDR1 is LNHDA and CDR2 SQIVND (reference sequence).

This clone came up once. The chain combines TRBV7-3 with TRBJ1-5; no clear D gene. Germline CDR1 reads SGHTA; CDR2 reads FQGTGA. V dropped 6 bases and J dropped 7 bases, with 10 bases sitting between them. This CDR3 comprises 12 residues. The CDR3 nucleotides are TGTGCCAGCAGTCCCCCGGGGCAGCCCCAGCATTTT. It specifies CASSPPGQPQHF.

The V gene is TRBV5-1, the J gene TRBJ2-7; 7 nucleotides match TRBD1. Trimming took 0 bases from V and 6 from J; bases not matched to a gene: 9. The CDR3 covers 15 residues. The germline CDR1 and CDR2 sequences are SGHRS and YFSETQ. The CDR3 region is CASSLGGDRVLEQYF. The DNA of the CDR3 is TGCGCCAGCAGCTTGGGAGGAGACAGGGTACTCGAGCAGTACTTC.

The chain recombines TRBV5-4 with TRBJ2-7; D is possibly TRBD2 (5 bases). Germline-derived CDR1 and CDR2 are SGHNT and YYREEE (reference sequence). V lost 3 bases, J lost 2 bases, and 18 bases lay in between. The length of the CDR3 is 16 residues. Here the CDR3 reads CASSSGSKRSTYEQYF. The CDR3 bases are TGTGCCAGCAGCTCGGGGTCGAAAAGGTCAACCTACGAGCAGTACTTC.

This chain joins TRBV30 and TRBJ1-2, with a possible D match to TRBD1 (6 bases). CDR1 and CDR2 from the germline V gene are GTSNPN and SVGIG (reference sequence). The ends were cut back, 2 bases at V and 3 bases at J, with 13 bases in the middle. The CDR3 is 14 residues long. The DNA for the CDR3 is TGTGCCTGGAGTTCCCTGTCAGGGGACTATGGCTACACCTTC. This translates into CAWSSLSGDYGYTF.

The chain couples TRBV19 to TRBJ1-3; the D gene is possibly TRBD1 (6 bases). V lost 5 bases and J 5 bases, leaving 13 bases between the germline ends. Germline CDR1 is LNHDA and CDR2 is SQIVND (reference sequence). The CDR3 loop spans 14 amino acids. Here the CDR3 DNA reads TGTGCCAGTAGTGCCAACAGGGAGCGAAACACCATATATTTT. Protein sequence: CASSANRERNTIYF. The full variable domain, rest sourced from reference TRBV19 and TRBJ1-3, is DGGITQSPKYLFRKEGQNVTLSCEQNLNHDAMYWYRQDPGQGLRLIYYSQIVNDFQKGDIAEGYSVSREKKESFPLTVTSAQKNPTAFYLCASSANRERNTIYFGEGSWLTVV.

Concerning this clone itself: This specimen includes other DNA sequences encoding the same CDR3. The genes are TRBV5-5 and TRBJ1-2; 8 bases are a match to TRBD1. CDR1 and CDR2 (germline): SGHKS, YYEKEE (reference sequence). V was pared by 0 bases and J by 7 bases, with 8 bases of the junction left unmatched. This CDR3 region has 15 residues. The CDR3 is CASSLAVSQGVGYTF. The CDR3 nucleotides read TGTGCCAGCAGCTTGGCCGTATCACAGGGGGTTGGCTACACCTTC. Filled out from reference TRBV5-5 and TRBJ1-2, the complete variable domain reads DAGVTQSPTHLIKTRGQQVTLRCSPISGHKSVSWYQQVLGQGPQFIFQYYEKEERGRGNFPDRFSARQFPNYSSELNVNALLLGDSALYLCASSLAVSQGVGYTFGSGTRLTVV.

The chain combines TRBV7-8 with TRBJ2-5; TRBD1 is a possible D gene (6 bases). Germline CDR1 reads SGHVS; CDR2 reads FQNEAQ. The CDR3 covers 14 residues. V gave up 5 bases and J gave up 1 base, with 11 bases separating them. CDR3 bases: TGTGCCAGCAGCACCAGACAGGCCCAAGAGACCCAGTACTTC. Translation gives CASSTRQAQETQYF.

The chain employs TRBV20-1 and TRBJ2-5; TRBD2 matches at 12 bases. This CDR3 spans 16 amino acids. V lost 3 bases, J lost 4 bases, and 9 bases stayed unmatched. Germline loops: CDR1 DFQATT, CDR2 SNEGSKA (reference sequence). CDR3 in DNA: TGCAGTGCTAGTGGGGCTAGCGGGGGGGCGAGAGAGACCCAGTACTTC. Residues: CSASGASGGARETQYF.

The rearrangement uses TRBV5-6 and TRBJ2-7; tentatively, D is TRBD1 (7 bases). The CDR3 is 16 residues long. V was trimmed by 3 bases and J by 1 base, leaving 17 bases between them. CDR1 is SGHDT and CDR2 is YYEEEE in the germline V gene. CDR3 residues: CASSSRGSGGSYEQYF. CDR3 nucleotide sequence: TGTGCCAGCAGCTCCCGGGGGTCAGGGGGGTCCTACGAGCAGTACTTC.

The chain employs TRBV7-3 and TRBJ2-3; D possibly corresponds to TRBD1 (5 bases). The CDR3 has 15 amino acids. Between the trimmed V and J ends, which lost 5 bases and 1 base, there was a span of 13 bases. The germline V gene has CDR1 SGHTA and CDR2 FQGTGA. The CDR3 region has the DNA TGTGCCAGCAGCCCCCAAGGGGCCGGCACAGATACGCAGTATTTT. Residues: CASSPQGAGTDTQYF.

This clone came up once. This rearrangement joins TRBV3-1 (or the pseudogene TRBV3-2) to TRBJ1-2; D is unclear. V gave up 1 base and J gave up 3 bases, with 9 bases separating them. CDR3 length: 14 amino acids. Germline V CDR1 and CDR2: LGHDT, YNNKEL (reference sequence). CDR3 residues: CASSQGAGYYGYTF. DNA of the CDR3: TGTGCCAGCAGCCAAGGAGCTGGTTACTATGGCTACACCTTC.

This chain links TRBV2 with TRBJ1-1, with D maybe TRBD1 (6 bases). Germline values: CDR1 SNHLY, CDR2 FYNNEI. V was trimmed by 6 bases and J by 1 base, leaving 9 bases between them. The length of the CDR3 is 13 residues. The CDR3 DNA is TGTGCCAGCAGGGACAGCGAGAACACTGAAGCTTTCTTT. Protein: CASRDSENTEAFF.

This clone showed up just once. The chain uses TRBV27 and TRBJ2-2, with 10 positions matching TRBD1. The germline gives CDR1 MNHEY, CDR2 SMNVEV (reference sequence). This CDR3 spans 16 amino acids. V gave up 5 bases and J gave up 4 bases; unmatched junction bases: 7. The CDR3 DNA reads as TGTGCCAGCAGTAACTCCGGGACAGGGGCCACCGGGGAGCTGTTTTTT. This sequence encodes CASSNSGTGATGELFF.